The T cell receptor (beta chain) described here comes from a study of blood T cell repertoires in COVID-19. Overall study context: PBMCs, B-cell-depleted T cells, or T cells were the source of the cDNA or gDNA that made up the material.

This clone has just a few counts. The study recruited people aged 18 to 89 years across more than 20 US areas. All recovered Cohort 3 donors got two negative PCRs, got clearance, or saw symptom resolution. Original data processing: Researchers report that nucleated cell counts were estimated from reference gene primer amplification. TCRdb's copy holds only in-frame clones and misses some; the assay was immunoSEQ multiplex PCR. V, J and clone size were drawn from that table, and D and trimming were deduced from the DNA. Of fewer than 500,000 clones in the sample, approximately 90% were seen once. Trimming removed 4 bases at V and 0 bases at J, with 11 bases between. CDR3 size: 14 residues. The germline V gene has CDR1 SGHRS and CDR2 YFSETQ.

The TCR was taken from a man aged 25 to 40 who had recovered from COVID-19. Material for sequencing was PBMCs or T cells enriched from blood (not recorded which). The chain links TRBV5-1 to TRBJ2-7; D is perhaps TRBD2 (5 bases). The CDR3 region is CASSPGLDSYEQYF. In nucleotides, the CDR3 is TGCGCCAGCAGCCCCGGACTGGACTCCTACGAGCAGTACTTC.